This TCR beta chain was observed in a study of T cell responses to AZD1222 COVID-19 vaccine. Germline loops: CDR1 SGDLS, CDR2 YYNGEE. V lost 4 bases to trimming and J lost 5 bases; unmatched junction nucleotides: 10. CDR3 size: 16 residues. Study findings and constraints: After the peak T cell response, and only then, were repertoires sampled. Baseline testing showed seropositivity in only a handful of AZD1222 recipients. Spike-specific TCR depth and breadth grew after two AZD1222 doses.

A remark on this clone: The antigen remains undetermined.

The assay was immunoSEQ multiplex PCR, and TCRdb's table has in-frame clones only and misses some. The sample lists about 110,000 clones; roughly nine tenths were seen once. The origin of this receptor is an adult in good health. This specimen was peripheral blood, taken on day 0 of AZD1222 vaccination. The chain couples TRBV9 to TRBJ2-5; 11 nucleotides match TRBD2. The CDR3 nucleotides are TGTGCCAGCAGCTTTGGATCTGCTAGCGGGAGGGAGACCCAGTACTTC. Protein: CASSFGSASGRETQYF.